The 14 T cell receptor beta chains listed next were all sequenced from one sample in a study of blood T cell repertoires in COVID-19. Using immunoSEQ multiplex PCR, the repertoire was profiled, and TCRdb retains in-frame clones only, with some absent. Found here are roughly 110,000 clones, roughly 82% of them singletons; the top ten hold around 8%. Sequencing input: peripheral blood. The receptors here all came from a woman aged 40 to 49 with acute or convalescent COVID-19.

This CDR3 reads CASRRDSNSNQPQHF. For the CDR3, the DNA is TGCGCCAGCAGACGAGACAGTAATAGCAATCAGCCCCAGCATTTT. The rearrangement links TRBV5-1 to TRBJ1-5, with D possibly TRBD1 on 5 matching bases. Trimming left V 5 bases short and J 0 bases short, with 12 bases between. The CDR3 extends over 15 amino acids. The germline V gene has CDR1 SGHRS and CDR2 YFSETQ.

This clone turned up a few times. The chain carries TRBV18 and TRBJ1-1; a possible D gene is TRBD1 (5 bases). CDR1 is KGHSH, CDR2 LQKENI, per germline. The CDR3 extends over 14 amino acids. V gave up 4 bases and J gave up 1 base, with 10 bases separating them. The chain's CDR3 is CASSQAGKNTEAFF. The CDR3 region has the DNA TGTGCCAGCTCACAGGCAGGGAAGAACACTGAAGCTTTCTTT. Full variable domain (rest looked up from reference TRBV18 and TRBJ1-1): NAGVMQNPRHLVRRRGQEARLRCSPMKGHSHVYWYRQLPEEGLKFMVYLQKENIIDESGMPKERFSAEFPKEGPSILRIQQVVRGDSAAYFCASSQAGKNTEAFFGQGTRLTVV.

V is TRBV3-1 (or the pseudogene TRBV3-2) and J is TRBJ2-2, with 7 bases identical to TRBD2. Germline V gene lookup returns CDR1 LGHDT and CDR2 YNNKEL (reference sequence). Losses at the gene ends were 4 bases for V and 4 bases for J; bases not matched to a gene: 9. The CDR3 extends over 16 amino acids. The CDR3 DNA reads TGTGCCAGCAGCCTACGGACTAGTTCGTCCACCGGGGAGCTGTTTTTT. Translated, it gives CASSLRTSSSTGELFF.

The genes are TRBV5-5 and TRBJ1-1, with 10 positions matching TRBD1. CDR1 is SGHKS and CDR2 is YYEKEE in the germline V gene (reference sequence). The J segment lost 4 bases and the V segment lost 2 bases, leaving 5 bases of the junction unmatched. The CDR3 is made up of 15 amino acids. The DNA of the CDR3 is TGTGCCAGCAGCTTCTCCGGGACAGGGGTCACTGAAGCTTTCTTT. This codes for CASSFSGTGVTEAFF.

On this clone: Additional DNA sequences in this sample encode the identical CDR3. The chain joins TRBV5-1 to TRBJ1-1, with 7 positions matching TRBD1. From germline, CDR1 is SGHRS and CDR2 YFSETQ. The junction had 3 bases not matched to a gene; V was cut back by 2 bases and J by 2 bases. The length of the CDR3 is 14 residues. CDR3 protein: CASSFRQGNTEAFF. In nucleotides, the CDR3 is TGCGCCAGCAGCTTTCGACAGGGTAACACTGAAGCTTTCTTT.

The chain is built from TRBV5-8 and TRBJ2-3; 7 bases agree with TRBD1. The CDR3 has 15 amino acids. V dropped 0 bases and J dropped 6; count of bases not matched to a gene: 7. CDR1 is SGHTS, CDR2 YDEGEE, per germline. The DNA of the CDR3 is TGTGCCAGCAGCTTGGAGGGGGCGACAATGGATACGCAGTATTTT. Its protein is CASSLEGATMDTQYF.

This chain uses TRBV2 with TRBJ1-6; D not certain. Germline V gene data show CDR1 as SNHLY and CDR2 as FYNNEI. V was pared by 1 base and J by 9 bases, with 13 bases between. CDR3 length: 15 residues. Here the CDR3 DNA reads TGTGCCAGCAGTGAAGGAGAGGGTTTTGGTTCACCCCTCCACTTT. Protein sequence: CASSEGEGFGSPLHF.

This clone was recorded only once. Mismatch with germline at one junction end may stem from a read error. The rearrangement uses TRBV27 and TRBJ1-2; D gene uncertain. The CDR3 is 13 residues long. The germline CDR1 and CDR2 sequences are MNHEY and SMNVEV (reference sequence). The CDR3 loop is CASRSGPKYGYTF. CDR3 bases: TGTGCCAGCAGATCAGGCCCTAAATATGGCTACACCTTC.

This chain uses TRBV5-1 with TRBJ2-2, with D tentatively TRBD1 (5 bases). CDR3 length equals 14 residues. With 2 bases removed from V and 1 base from J, the gap between germline ends came to 6 bases. In germline, CDR1 is SGHRS, CDR2 YFSETQ. The DNA of the CDR3 is TGCGCCAGCAGCTTAACAGGGAACACCGGGGAGCTGTTTTTT. This codes for CASSLTGNTGELFF.

V gene TRBV7-9 combines with J gene TRBJ1-2; D gene ambiguous. Deletions cut 3 bases from V and 8 bases from J, with 16 bases between. Germline V gives CDR1 SEHNR, CDR2 FQNEAQ (reference sequence). This CDR3 is built from 14 residues. CDR3 bases: TGTGCCAGCAGCTTGAATCAAGTTTTCGGGGGCTACACCTTC. Protein sequence: CASSLNQVFGGYTF.

CDR3 in amino acids: CASSLGTLYQETQYF. For the CDR3, the DNA is TGTGCCAGCAGTCTCGGGACATTGTACCAAGAGACCCAGTACTTC. The chain uses TRBV3-1 (or the pseudogene TRBV3-2) and TRBJ2-5, with D perhaps TRBD1 (6 bases). CDR3 length: 15 amino acids. The germline gives CDR1 LGHDT, CDR2 YNNKEL (reference sequence). V lost 6 bases, J lost 0 bases, and 14 bases lay in between.

This clone showed up just a few times. The chain employs TRBV7-2 and TRBJ2-1, with D unclear. V was trimmed by 6 bases and J by 1 base, leaving 16 bases between them. The CDR3 extends over 16 amino acids. CDR1 is SGHTA, CDR2 FQGNSA, per germline. CDR3 in amino acids: CASRPGRLRSYNEQFF. CDR3 nucleotides: TGTGCCAGCAGGCCGGGTCGACTCCGATCCTACAATGAGCAGTTCTTC.

The chain uses TRBV9 and TRBJ2-3, with TRBD2 as a possible D gene (6 bases). Trimming pared 4 bases from V and 6 bases from J, leaving 18 bases between. From germline, CDR1 is SGDLS and CDR2 YYNGEE. This CDR3 has 15 residues. The CDR3 reads CASSRTGTEGDTQYF. DNA for the CDR3: TGTGCCAGCAGCAGAACCGGGACTGAGGGGGATACGCAGTATTTT.

The rearrangement uses TRBV27 and TRBJ1-5, with D possibly being TRBD1 (5 bases). This CDR3 has 15 residues. V was clipped by 3 bases and J by 1 base, with 10 bases between them. The germline CDR1 and CDR2 sequences are MNHEY and SMNVEV (reference sequence). The CDR3 region has the DNA TGTGCCAGCAGTTTCCAGGGAACGAGCAATCAGCCCCAGCATTTT. The encoded protein is CASSFQGTSNQPQHF.